The entry below describes one TCR beta chain. Its antigen is unknown. The data stem from a study of T-cell memory formation after mild COVID-19. Background on the study: Among the donors, TCR clusters were largely specific to each donor. General study results and limits: Whereas later expanders leaned CD4+, clones contracting day 15 to 85 showed a balanced CD4/CD8 makeup. Memory sampled before infection contained some responding clones, suggesting cross-reactive memory joined. Whether second-wave clones peaking at day 37 were SARS-CoV-2 specific went unconfirmed.

CDR1 is SGHVS and CDR2 is FNYEAQ in the germline V gene. This CDR3 spans 15 amino acids. The trim removed 5 bases at V and 5 bases at J, leaving 8 bases unmatched. TCRdb fed the 5' RACE reads into MiXCR, producing one record per CDR3 protein. This sample yields under 550,000 distinct CDR3 sequences, of which more than 15% are seen a single time; 20% to 25% belongs to the top ten. Material: PBMCs or a T cell subset sorted from them (not recorded which). The source is a man between 18 and 29 years old who had mild COVID-19 (a few samples of this study predate the infection). Cell type and time point are not known. The rearrangement joins TRBV7-6 to TRBJ2-3, with TRBD2 matching over 9 bases. As DNA, the CDR3 is TGTGCCAGCAGCCAGCCGCGGGGGGGCCTAGATACGCAGTATTTT. This codes for CASSQPRGGLDTQYF.